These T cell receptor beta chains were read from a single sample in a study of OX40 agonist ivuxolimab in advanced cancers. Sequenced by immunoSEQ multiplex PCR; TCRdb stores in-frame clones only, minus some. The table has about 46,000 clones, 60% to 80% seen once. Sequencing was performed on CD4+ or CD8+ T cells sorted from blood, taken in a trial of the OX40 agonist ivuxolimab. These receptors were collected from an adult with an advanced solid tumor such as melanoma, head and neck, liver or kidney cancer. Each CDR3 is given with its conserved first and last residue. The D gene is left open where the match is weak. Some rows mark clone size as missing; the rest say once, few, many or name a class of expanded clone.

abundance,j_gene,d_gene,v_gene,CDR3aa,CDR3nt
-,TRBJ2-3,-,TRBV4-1,CASSQDLVGGQDTQYF,TGCGCCAGCAGCCAAGATCTGGTCGGGGGGCAAGATACGCAGTATTTT
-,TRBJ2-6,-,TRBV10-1,CARLRSFQSGANVLTF,TGCGCCAGACTTAGAAGTTTCCAATCTGGGGCCAACGTCCTGACTTTC
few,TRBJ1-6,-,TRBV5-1,CASSTSVGGSLHF,TGCGCCAGCAGCACGAGTGTAGGAGGATCCCTCCACTTT
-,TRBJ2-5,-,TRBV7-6,CASSKNSREYQETQYF,TGTGCCAGCAGCAAAAACAGCCGGGAGTACCAAGAGACCCAGTACTTC
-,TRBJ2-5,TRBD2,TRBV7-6,CASSSASGRSVQTQYF,TGTGCCAGCAGCTCGGCTAGCGGGAGATCCGTGCAGACCCAGTACTTC
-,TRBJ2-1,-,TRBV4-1,CASSQRKDGGYEQFF,TGCGCCAGCAGCCAAAGGAAGGACGGCGGGTATGAGCAGTTCTTC
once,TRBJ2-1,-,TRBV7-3,CASSLRSARRDEQFF,TGTGCCAGCAGCTTACGTTCGGCTAGAAGGGATGAGCAGTTCTTC
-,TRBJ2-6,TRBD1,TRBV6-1,CASSEGGWDRETF,TGTGCCAGCAGTGAAGGGGGGTGGGACAGGGAGACTTTC
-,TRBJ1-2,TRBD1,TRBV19,CASRTTGADYGYTF,TGTGCCAGTAGGACGACAGGGGCTGACTATGGCTACACCTTC
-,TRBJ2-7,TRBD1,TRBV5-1,CASSSGTGDEQYF,TGCGCCAGCAGCTCCGGGACAGGGGACGAGCAGTACTTC
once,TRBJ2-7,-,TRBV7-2,CASSSTPLGGLNEQYF,TGTGCCAGCAGCTCTACTCCTTTGGGGGGGCTTAACGAGCAGTACTTC
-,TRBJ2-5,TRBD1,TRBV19,CASGDRGETQYF,TGTGCCAGCGGGGACAGGGGAGAGACCCAGTACTTC
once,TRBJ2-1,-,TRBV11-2,CASSLDREQFF,TGTGCCAGCAGCTTAGATAGGGAGCAGTTCTTC
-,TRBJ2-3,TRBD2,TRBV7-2,CASSLERGGNTDTQYF,TGTGCCAGCAGCTTAGAGCGGGGGGGCAACACAGATACGCAGTATTTT
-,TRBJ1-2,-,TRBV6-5,CASRPGAGSGYTF,TGTGCCAGCAGACCCGGGGCGGGGTCGGGCTACACCTTC
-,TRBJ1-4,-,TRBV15,CATSRDFGGEQEKLFF,TGTGCCACCAGCAGAGATTTCGGGGGCGAGCAGGAAAAACTGTTTTTT
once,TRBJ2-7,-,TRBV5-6,CASSLGQLYEQYF,TGTGCCAGCAGCTTAGGGCAGCTCTACGAGCAGTACTTC
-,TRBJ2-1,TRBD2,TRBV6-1,CASRGGVAGNNEQFF,TGTGCCAGCAGGGGAGGGGTAGCGGGGAACAATGAGCAGTTCTTC
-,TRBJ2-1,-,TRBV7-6,CASSPDRTGEQFF,TGTGCCAGCAGCCCCGACCGGACCGGGGAGCAGTTCTTC
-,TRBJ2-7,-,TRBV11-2,CASTHHPMTATSSYEQYF,TGTGCCAGCACCCATCATCCTATGACGGCCACAAGCTCCTACGAGCAGTACTTC
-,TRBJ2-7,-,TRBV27,CASSFGTSSYEQYF,TGTGCCAGCAGTTTCGGGACCTCATCCTACGAGCAGTACTTC
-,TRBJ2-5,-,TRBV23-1,CASSQSGQGKETQYF,TGCGCCAGCAGTCAATCGGGGCAGGGGAAAGAGACCCAGTACTTC
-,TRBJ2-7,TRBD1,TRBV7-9,CASSLRGTGPYEQYF,TGTGCCAGCAGCTTACGCGGGACAGGACCCTACGAGCAGTACTTC